This T cell receptor (beta chain) was captured by sequencing in a study of T cell repertoires in cytomegalovirus infection (dated by TCRdb to between 2018 and 2021). Looking at the study overall: Peptide stimulations targeted recently identified HLA-C-restricted CMV epitopes, whose presentation resists viral immunomodulation, together with well-studied HLA-B-restricted epitopes. The HLA type of each donor mattered for the analysis, because public TCR beta signatures pointed to carriage of CMV infection along with the matching HLA type. Beyond this particular receptor, the publication reports: Carriers of CMV infection plus the relevant HLA type were discriminated by the cumulative frequency of public TCR beta family members in the study cohort and in an independent approximately 340-donor cohort. The ex vivo response was dominated by HLA-C-restricted CMV-specific TCR beta clonotypes, and the single most frequent clonotype in two of eight donors was supplied by these HLA-C-restricted clonotypes.

The CDR3 sequence holds 17 residues, the cysteine and phenylalanine included. CDR3 DNA only is kept here, 51 bases in frame from base 1. Looking up the germline V gene yields CDR1 KGHSH and CDR2 LQKENI. V loses 1 base, J loses 3 bases, and the germline ends lie 19 bases apart. The treatment or condition label corresponds to: in vitro stimulation with specific CMV peptide epitopes to enrich CMV-specific T cells. Comment on this clonotype: Its antigen is still unknown. Base qualities are not provided; no much larger clone lies one nucleotide away.

This sample was sequenced with an Illumina HiSeq 1500. Clones were called with MiXCR by TCRdb after fastp trimmed the public reads at Q25, and only in-frame beta chains were retained. CDR3 protein duplicates are merged, each entry listing the most common genes and DNA. This sample has hundreds of thousands of distinct CDR3 sequences in its table, and around a third of those were observed once. About 18% of the sample lies in the top ten. This chain is built from TRBV18 and TRBJ2-7; the D region possibly corresponds to TRBD1 (5 bases align). The input for sequencing was cultured PBMCs, taken from culture after CMV antigen stimulation. This receptor was taken from a human donor in good health (CMV status not recorded). Some clones in this sample may be carry-over from other donors' samples. The CDR3 loop reads CASSPRGPQSIYYEQYF. The DNA reads TGTGCCAGCTCACCACGGGGCCCCCAGAGTATATACTACGAGCAGTACTTC.